The entry below describes one T cell receptor beta chain. Its antigen is not identified. Using immunoSEQ multiplex PCR, the repertoire was profiled, and TCRdb retains in-frame clones only, with some absent. The sample records some 89,000 clones, about 68% being singletons. The length of the CDR3 is 12 residues. CDR1 is ENHRY, CDR2 SYGVKD, per germline. Trimming shortened V by 3 bases and J by 4 bases, and 7 bases separated the two germline ends. This sample is part of a study of shared clonotypes between healthy human individuals. General study results and limits: A handful of donors showed sharing of around 5% of naive CD4 clonotypes.

Sample: memory CD8+ T cells sorted from blood. Subset specified: CD45RO+ cells pooled with CCR7-negative TemRA cells. V and J are TRBV10-3 and TRBJ2-7; the D is unclear. The clonotype comes from a man aged 30 to 45 in good health. The CDR3 sequence is CAISDDRYEQYF. As DNA, the CDR3 is TGTGCCATCAGTGACGACCGGTACGAGCAGTACTTC.